In this sample, the clone carrying this T cell receptor beta chain turned up many times. As yet, its antigen is unknown. A library of TCRbeta sequences, prepared with unique molecular identifiers, was generated. TCRdb fed the PCR reads into MiXCR, producing one record per CDR3 protein. This table holds a few hundred thousand distinct CDR3 sequences, about 40% found once. This record comes from a study of T-cell reconstitution after alpha-beta-depleted transplantation in children. Notes on the study in general: Expanded graft clones numbering several hundred reportedly gave rise to alpha-beta T cells about two months after transplant. At the one-year point after transplant, T-cell counts and TCRbeta diversity were found to come mostly from T cells that had been newly produced.

The CDR3 totals 13 residues. Germline CDR1 and CDR2: SQVTM and ANQGSEA. The ends were cut back, 2 bases at V and 2 bases at J, with 10 bases in the middle. This clonotype originated in a girl aged 2-10 years with aplastic anemia, due to receive a stem cell transplant. The sequencing used PBMCs, collected before TCRalphabeta/CD19-depleted stem cell transplant. V is TRBV29-1 and J is TRBJ2-7; a possible D gene is TRBD1 (6 bases). CDR3 coding DNA: TGCAGCGTTGAACCCAGGGGAACCTACGAGCAGTACTTC. Protein product: CSVEPRGTYEQYF.